The sequence of this TCR beta chain was determined in a study of blood T cell repertoires in COVID-19. Study as a whole: Acute and convalescent COVID-19 specimens originated in the United States, Italy and Spain.

In the study's own analysis: Amplification of reference gene primers provided the estimated nucleated cell counts. Data came from immunoSEQ multiplex PCR; TCRdb stores just in-frame clones and leaves some out. The V and J calls and clone size were taken over from that table, and D and trimming were inferred from the DNA. The sample yields some 130,000 clones, over 75% seen once. This CDR3 is built from 16 residues. Looked up from germline, CDR1 is MGHRA and CDR2 is YSYEKL. Unmatched junction bases numbered 2, after V lost 1 base and J lost 5 bases. A single count supports this clone. The sequencing sample was made of peripheral blood. The receptor was isolated from a human donor in a cohort sampled during active COVID-19. V is TRBV4-1 and J is TRBJ2-2; 12 bases line up with TRBD2. The CDR3 loop reads CASSQVGTSGTGELFF. DNA for the CDR3: TGCGCCAGCAGCCAAGTCGGGACTAGCGGGACCGGGGAGCTGTTTTTT.